This T cell receptor beta chain was recovered during a study of beta chain features in type 1 diabetes. CDR1 is MDHEN and CDR2 is SYDVKM in the germline V gene. The CDR3 length is 15 residues. V lost 10 bases and J 4 bases, leaving 23 bases between the germline ends. Points from the study as a whole: Fewer insertions but more deletions were seen at VDJ junctions in type 1 diabetes patients.

Expressed TCRB transcripts were sequenced, since all the RNA that had been isolated was reverse transcribed. Some clones are missing from TCRdb's copy, which holds only in-frame ones; the method was immunoSEQ multiplex PCR. The table includes 150,000 to 180,000 clones, roughly 10% detected once. A note on this clone: What it binds is unknown.

This receptor was identified in a man younger than 30 in good health. The rearrangement links TRBV28 to TRBJ2-7; D possibly matches TRBD1 or TRBD2 (5 bases each). Sequenced sample: central memory CD4+ T cells from blood. CDR3 in DNA: TGTGCCACCCATGTGTGGGGGACGGGAAGATACGAGCAGTACTTC. Its translation is CATHVWGTGRYEQYF.